The T cell receptor beta chain described here comes from a study of shared clonotypes between healthy human individuals. Study-level results: With few donors, the genetic and exposure-history diversity represented was limited.

With respect to this clone: Its matching antigen is unknown. Other DNA sequences in this specimen translate into the identical CDR3.

Deep level was the assay's run setting. Using immunoSEQ multiplex PCR, the repertoire was profiled, and TCRdb retains in-frame clones only, with some absent. The data contain about 2.4 million clones, more than 80% of them singletons. In germline, CDR1 is LNHDA, CDR2 SQIVND (reference sequence). V shed 6 bases, J shed 3 bases, and the junction held 5 bases outside the gene matches. The CDR3 consists of 14 residues. The source material was naive CD4+ T cells sorted from blood. As to subset: CD45RA+ positively selected. The gene calls are TRBV19 and TRBJ2-7; TRBD2 matches 10 bases. The clonotype originates from a man aged 18 to 29 in good health. The DNA of the CDR3 is TGTGCCAGTAGACGGACTAGCGGCGACTACGAGCAGTACTTC. Amino acid sequence: CASRRTSGDYEQYF.